The rows below give T cell receptor beta chains drawn from one sample of a study of blood T cell repertoires in COVID-19. This table comes from immunoSEQ multiplex PCR, and its TCRdb copy is limited to in-frame clones, with some not included. This repertoire shows more than 350,000 clones, about 83% found once; its top ten account for about 10%. Material: PBMCs or T cells enriched from blood (not recorded which). The source of these receptors is a woman in her fifties or sixties who had recovered from COVID-19. CDR3s include the opening cysteine and the closing phenylalanine or tryptophan. A D gene is named only where the DNA matches it firmly. Clone size is not always given. Where it is, it says once, few, many or a class for expanded clones.

NA | TRBJ1-3 | TRBV6-5 | NA | CASIGEAGNTIYF | TGTGCCAGCATTGGGGAGGCTGGAAACACCATATATTTT
NA | TRBJ1-5 | TRBV6-5 | TRBD1 | CASRDRVWQPQHF | TGTGCCAGCAGGGACAGGGTTTGGCAGCCCCAGCATTTT
NA | TRBJ2-2 | TRBV5-1 | TRBD1 | CASSLRTGDTGELFF | TGCGCCAGCAGCTTAAGGACAGGAGACACCGGGGAGCTGTTTTTT
NA | TRBJ2-7 | TRBV6-5 | NA | CASRIRDYEQYF | TGTGCCAGCAGGATAAGAGATTACGAGCAGTACTTC
few | TRBJ2-7 | TRBV3-1/TRBV3-2 | TRBD1 | CASSSRDRGLYEQYF | TGTGCCAGCAGCTCCCGGGACAGGGGGCTATACGAGCAGTACTTC
NA | TRBJ2-3 | TRBV30 | TRBD2 | CAWSGGLAGGRVADTQYF | TGTGCCTGGAGTGGAGGACTAGCGGGGGGGCGTGTGGCAGATACGCAGTATTTT
NA | TRBJ2-7 | TRBV20-1 | NA | CSARSGFEQYF | TGCAGTGCTAGATCGGGGTTCGAGCAGTACTTC
NA | TRBJ1-6 | TRBV30 | NA | CAWSPGNNSPLHF | TGTGCCTGGAGCCCAGGGAATAATTCACCCCTCCACTTT
NA | TRBJ1-1 | TRBV19 | NA | CASWGGTTPLEAFF | TGTGCCAGCTGGGGCGGTACTACCCCCCTTGAAGCTTTCTTT
NA | TRBJ1-6 | TRBV5-1 | TRBD1 | CASSLETGGFSPLHF | TGCGCCAGCAGCTTGGAAACAGGGGGCTTTTCACCCCTCCACTTT
NA | TRBJ1-2 | TRBV9 | TRBD1 | CASSPRDRYYGYTF | TGTGCCAGCAGCCCGCGGGACAGGTATTATGGCTACACCTTC
NA | TRBJ1-1 | TRBV4-1 | TRBD1 | CASSQALKDRGRAEAFF | TGCGCCAGCAGCCAAGCACTGAAGGACAGGGGGCGGGCTGAAGCTTTCTTT
NA | TRBJ1-1 | TRBV6-4 | NA | CASSEREDTEAFF | TGTGCCAGCAGTGAAAGGGAGGACACTGAAGCTTTCTTT
once | TRBJ2-3 | TRBV19 | NA | CASSVQLWTDTQYF | TGTGCCAGTAGTGTCCAACTATGGACAGATACGCAGTATTTT
NA | TRBJ2-1 | TRBV15 | TRBD1 | CATSRGGTGYNEQFF | TGTGCCACCAGCAGAGGGGGGACAGGTTACAATGAGCAGTTCTTC
NA | TRBJ1-5 | TRBV4-1 | TRBD1 | CASSQGQGGNNQPQHF | TGCGCCAGCAGCCAAGGACAGGGGGGAAACAATCAGCCCCAGCATTTT
NA | TRBJ2-7 | TRBV5-1 | TRBD1 | CASSLVRDRAGEQYF | TGCGCCAGCAGCTTGGTCCGGGACAGGGCCGGCGAGCAGTACTTC
few | TRBJ1-2 | TRBV30 | NA | CASRSNYGYTF | TGTGCCTCCAGAAGTAACTATGGCTACACCTTC
once | TRBJ2-1 | TRBV3-1/TRBV3-2 | NA | CASSHGVLGNEQFF | TGTGCCAGCAGCCACGGGGTTTTAGGGAATGAGCAGTTCTTC
NA | TRBJ1-4 | TRBV5-1 | NA | CASSPGHLRTNEKLFF | TGCGCCAGCAGCCCTGGGCATCTACGGACTAATGAAAAACTGTTTTTT
NA | TRBJ1-1 | TRBV5-4 | NA | CASSWGGVNTEAFF | TGTGCCAGCAGCTGGGGGGGCGTGAACACTGAAGCTTTCTTT
NA | TRBJ2-4 | TRBV5-6 | NA | CASSLQGQNIQYF | TGTGCCAGCAGCTTGCAGGGCCAAAACATTCAGTACTTC
NA | TRBJ1-2 | TRBV7-2 | NA | CASTTSFNYGYTF | TGTGCCAGCACCACTTCATTTAACTATGGCTACACCTTC
NA | TRBJ1-4 | TRBV2 | TRBD1 | CASDLQGVNEKLFF | TGTGCCAGCGACTTACAGGGGGTAAATGAAAAACTGTTTTTT
NA | TRBJ1-2 | TRBV6-1 | TRBD1 | CASTDDRGRSGGYTF | TGTGCCAGCACCGATGACAGGGGCCGATCGGGGGGCTACACCTTC
once | TRBJ1-2 | TRBV5-6 | NA | CASSSQGMGLGYGYTF | TGTGCCAGCAGCTCTCAGGGGATGGGGCTTGGCTATGGCTACACCTTC
NA | TRBJ1-1 | TRBV18 | NA | CASSRRGEAFF | TGTGCCAGCTCCCGGAGGGGTGAAGCTTTCTTT
NA | TRBJ2-2 | TRBV27 | TRBD2 | CASSTSGTSDFTGELFF | TGTGCCAGCAGTACCTCCGGGACTAGCGACTTTACCGGGGAGCTGTTTTTT
NA | TRBJ2-3 | TRBV6-5 | NA | CASSYGGLGADTQYF | TGTGCCAGCAGTTATGGGGGGTTGGGGGCAGATACGCAGTATTTT
NA | TRBJ2-4 | TRBV29-1 | TRBD1 | CSVETGGPNIQYF | TGCAGCGTTGAAACAGGGGGCCCAAACATTCAGTACTTC
NA | TRBJ2-5 | TRBV9 | TRBD2 | CASSVAVAGGQETQYF | TGTGCCAGCAGCGTAGCGGTGGCGGGGGGTCAAGAGACCCAGTACTTC
NA | TRBJ2-3 | TRBV9 | NA | CASSVVGPLTDTQYF | TGTGCCAGCAGCGTAGTGGGCCCACTCACAGATACGCAGTATTTT
few | TRBJ1-2 | TRBV10-3 | TRBD1 | CAISDFDFQQGGNYGYTF | TGTGCCATCAGTGACTTCGACTTCCAACAGGGGGGTAACTATGGCTACACCTTC
NA | TRBJ1-2 | TRBV27 | TRBD1 | CASSWGQASYGYTF | TGTGCCAGCAGTTGGGGACAGGCCAGCTATGGCTACACCTTC
NA | TRBJ2-2 | TRBV5-1 | NA | CASSSDSRNTGELFF | TGCGCCAGCAGCTCGGACAGTCGAAACACCGGGGAGCTGTTTTTT
NA | TRBJ1-5 | TRBV10-3 | NA | CAISTDINQPQHF | TGTGCCATCAGTACAGATATTAATCAGCCCCAGCATTTT
few | TRBJ1-2 | TRBV4-3 | TRBD1 | CASSQAGQGIYGYTF | TGCGCCAGCAGCCAGGCGGGACAGGGGATCTATGGCTACACCTTC
few | TRBJ2-1 | TRBV2 | NA | CASSVRGEAEQFF | TGTGCCAGCAGTGTCAGGGGAGAGGCCGAGCAGTTCTTC
once | TRBJ2-6 | TRBV18 | NA | CASSPILLSGANVLTF | TGTGCCAGCTCACCAATTTTACTCTCTGGGGCCAACGTCCTGACTTTC
NA | TRBJ2-1 | TRBV3-1/TRBV3-2 | TRBD1 | CASSRDSRYNEQFF | TGTGCCAGCAGCCGGGACAGCCGCTACAATGAGCAGTTCTTC
NA | TRBJ1-6 | TRBV6-5 | TRBD1 | CASSYLQGGHSPLHF | TGTGCCAGCAGTTACCTCCAGGGGGGCCATTCACCCCTCCACTTT